This TCR beta chain was recorded in a study of regulatory T cells in long-lasting Graves disease. Looked up from germline, CDR1 is SGHRS and CDR2 is YFSETQ. V lost 3 bases, J lost 0 bases, and 14 bases stayed unmatched. This CDR3 region has 20 residues. Arm-PCR of CDR3 regions with iRepertoire HTBI primers generated TCR beta libraries. As processed by the authors: The study identified 50 to 70 TRBV and 14 to 15 TRBJ segments across samples. TCRdb analysed the multiplex PCR reads with MiXCR anew, one entry per CDR3 protein. V and J calls and clone size were set by TCRdb, not the authors. This table has about 540,000 distinct CDR3 sequences, approximately 13% appearing once. Regarding time point: newly diagnosed GD, antithyroid drugs for less than 3 months. The TCR library was made from RNA that had been extracted from PBMCs in TRIzol. The sample was also linked to a second study, of T cells in Graves' hyperthyroidism and ophthalmopathy. That report notes: Hyperthyroidism, newly diagnosed and lasting under 2 months, affected patients aged 18 to 65. Most thyroid clonotypes that were expanded above 0.001 also turned up in blood.

Sequenced here: peripheral blood mononuclear cells (PBMCs), sampled at new diagnosis, from a patient treated with antithyroid drugs. J is TRBJ1-3 and V is TRBV5-1; 11 nucleotides line up with TRBD1. This clonotype was sampled from a man younger than 45 with Graves disease. The CDR3 region is CASSSPQGQGAISSGNTIYF. Written as DNA, the CDR3 is TGCGCCAGCAGCTCCCCCCAAGGACAGGGGGCGATTTCCTCTGGAAACACCATATATTTT.